The 9 T cell receptor beta chains below come from one sample, sequenced in a study of blood T cells in healthy people across ages (dated by TCRdb to about 2015). The method was 5' RACE. Sequencing took place on an Illumina HiSeq 2500. A second PCR of about 6 to 11 cycles was performed with a sample-barcoded 5' primer and a J-beta primer mix. The public reads were reanalyzed by TCRdb: fastp trimming at Q25, MiXCR alignment, in-frame beta chains only. For every CDR3 protein sequence, its rows merge into one entry that carries the most common genes and DNA. The sample table records some 710,000 distinct CDR3 sequences; roughly 46% of these occur just once. Around a sixth of the sample is in the top ten clones. Specimen: blood. These receptors were taken from a man at least 80 years old in good health.

V and J are TRBV3-1 and TRBJ2-7; D unclear. From germline, CDR1 is LGHDT and CDR2 YNNKEL (reference sequence). The CDR3 covers 15 residues. The ends were cut back, 0 bases at V and 3 bases at J, with 12 bases in the middle. CDR3 protein: CASSQERGVLYEQYF. CDR3 nucleotides: TGTGCCAGCAGCCAAGAACGCGGAGTCCTCTACGAGCAGTACTTC.

This clonotype was detected only a few times. The chain is built from TRBV2 and TRBJ2-5; 12 positions match TRBD1. Trimming cost V 6 bases and J 5 bases; bases outside gene matches: 7. Germline CDR1 reads SNHLY; CDR2 reads FYNNEI. The CDR3 length is 15 residues. In nucleotides, the CDR3 is TGTGCCAGCAGCCCCGGGACAGGGGGCCGGGAGACCCAGTACTTC. Translating gives CASSPGTGGRETQYF.

The rearrangement links TRBV3-1 to TRBJ2-5; D is perhaps TRBD2 (5 bases). Trimming removed 0 bases at V and 11 bases at J, with 25 bases between. The V gene's germline CDR1 is LGHDT and CDR2 YNNKEL (reference sequence). The CDR3 is made up of 17 amino acids. The CDR3, as DNA: TGTGCCAGCAGCCAAGAAGGCAGGCGGGCCCGGCACAATGAGCAGTACTTC. The encoded protein is CASSQEGRRARHNEQYF.

This chain links TRBV11-3 with TRBJ2-1, with D uncertain. This CDR3 has 14 residues. Germline assignment: CDR1 SGHNT and CDR2 YENEEA. The germline V and J ends were trimmed by 2 bases and 4 bases, with 9 bases remaining between them. For the CDR3, the DNA is TGTGCCAGCAGCTTAAAGGCGGAGTACAATGAGCAGTTCTTC. Protein product: CASSLKAEYNEQFF.

This clonotype was counted a few times. The chain is built from TRBV20-1 and TRBJ2-1; 9 bases line up with TRBD2. Per germline, CDR1 DFQATT and CDR2 SNEGSKA (reference sequence). V lost 3 bases to trimming and J lost 5 bases; unmatched junction nucleotides: 8. The CDR3 has 15 amino acids. In nucleotides, the CDR3 is TGCAGTGCTAGTGAGGGACTAGCACCCAACAATGAGCAGTTCTTC. Protein: CSASEGLAPNNEQFF.

This clonotype showed up many times. The rearrangement uses TRBV11-2 and TRBJ2-4; D call uncertain. V was pared by 1 base and J by 0 bases, with 4 bases between. This CDR3 has 14 amino acids. Germline lookup yields CDR1 SGHAT and CDR2 FQNNGV. CDR3: CASSLALAKNIQYF. CDR3 bases: TGTGCCAGCAGCTTAGCATTAGCCAAAAACATTCAGTACTTC.

The chain joins TRBV4-2 to TRBJ2-1, with D possibly being TRBD1 (5 bases). The end of the DNA aligns better with TRBJ2-7, so the J call may be wrong. CDR3 length equals 17 residues. Looked up from germline, CDR1 is LGHNA and CDR2 is YNFKEQ. The CDR3 nucleotides read TGTGCCAGCAGCGAAATAACAGGTTCCAGCTCCTACAATGAGCAGTACTTC. Translated: CASSEITGSSSYNEQYF.

V is TRBV24-1 and J is TRBJ1-2, with D hard to call. Germline lookup yields CDR1 KGHDR and CDR2 SFDVKD. The V end was cut by 2 bases, the J end by 8 bases, with 8 bases between. CDR3 length: 12 residues. CDR3 region: CATSDSWIGYTF. The CDR3 nucleotides read TGTGCCACCAGTGATTCCTGGATCGGCTACACCTTC.

This clonotype showed up just once. The chain employs TRBV5-5 and TRBJ2-7; D remains unclear. The CDR3 spans 15 residues. V was trimmed by 3 bases and J by 3 bases, leaving 16 bases between them. Germline V lookup: CDR1 SGHKS, CDR2 YYEKEE (reference sequence). CDR3 residues: CASSSAWGYGYEQYF. CDR3 coding DNA: TGTGCCAGCAGCTCGGCGTGGGGATACGGCTACGAGCAGTACTTC. The complete variable domain, with remaining parts taken from reference TRBV5-5 and TRBJ2-7, reads DAGVTQSPTHLIKTRGQQVTLRCSPISGHKSVSWYQQVLGQGPQFIFQYYEKEERGRGNFPDRFSARQFPNYSSELNVNALLLGDSALYLCASSSAWGYGYEQYFGPGTRLTVT.